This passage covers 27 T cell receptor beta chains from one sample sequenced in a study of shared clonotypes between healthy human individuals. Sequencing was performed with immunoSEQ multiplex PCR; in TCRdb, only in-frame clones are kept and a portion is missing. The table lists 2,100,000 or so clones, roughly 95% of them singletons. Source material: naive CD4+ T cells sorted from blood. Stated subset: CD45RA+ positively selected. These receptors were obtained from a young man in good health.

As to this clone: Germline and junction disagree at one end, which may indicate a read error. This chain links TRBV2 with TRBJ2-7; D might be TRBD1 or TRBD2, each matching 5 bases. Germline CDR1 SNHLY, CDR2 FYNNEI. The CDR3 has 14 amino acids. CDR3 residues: CAGSEGRHTYEQYF. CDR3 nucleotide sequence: TGTGCCGGCAGTGAGGGACGCCACACCTACGAGCAGTACTTC. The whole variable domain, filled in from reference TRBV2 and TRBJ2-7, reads EPEVTQTPSHQVTQMGQEVILRCVPISNHLYFYWYRQILGQKVEFLVSFYNNEISEKSEIFDDQFSVERPDGSNFTLKIRSTKLEDSAMYFCAGSEGRHTYEQYFGPGTRLTVT.

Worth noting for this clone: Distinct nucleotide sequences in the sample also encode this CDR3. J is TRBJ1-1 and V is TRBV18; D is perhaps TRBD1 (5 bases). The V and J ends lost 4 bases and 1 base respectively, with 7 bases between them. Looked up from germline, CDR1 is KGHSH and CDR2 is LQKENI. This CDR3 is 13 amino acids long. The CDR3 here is CASSRDPNTEAFF. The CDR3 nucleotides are TGTGCCAGCTCACGGGACCCGAACACTGAAGCTTTCTTT.

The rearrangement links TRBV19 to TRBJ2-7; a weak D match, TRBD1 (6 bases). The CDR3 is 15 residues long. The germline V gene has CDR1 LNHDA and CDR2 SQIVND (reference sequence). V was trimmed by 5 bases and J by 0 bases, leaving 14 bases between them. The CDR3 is CASSSPGRGSYEQYF. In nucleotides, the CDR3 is TGTGCCAGTAGTTCCCCGGGCAGGGGCTCCTACGAGCAGTACTTC.

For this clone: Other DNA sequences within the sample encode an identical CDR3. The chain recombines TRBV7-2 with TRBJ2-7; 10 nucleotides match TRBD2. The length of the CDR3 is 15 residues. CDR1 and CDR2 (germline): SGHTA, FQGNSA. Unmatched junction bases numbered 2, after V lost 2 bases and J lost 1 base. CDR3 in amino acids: CASSLSSGGSYEQYF. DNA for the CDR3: TGTGCCAGCAGCTTATCTAGCGGGGGATCCTACGAGCAGTACTTC.

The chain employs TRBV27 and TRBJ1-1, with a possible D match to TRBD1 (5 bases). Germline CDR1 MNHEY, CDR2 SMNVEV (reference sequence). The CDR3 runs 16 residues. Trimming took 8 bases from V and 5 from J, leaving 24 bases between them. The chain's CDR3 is CASQGGRAITDTEAFF. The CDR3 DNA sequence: TGTGCCAGCCAGGGAGGCAGGGCCATAACGGATACTGAAGCTTTCTTT.

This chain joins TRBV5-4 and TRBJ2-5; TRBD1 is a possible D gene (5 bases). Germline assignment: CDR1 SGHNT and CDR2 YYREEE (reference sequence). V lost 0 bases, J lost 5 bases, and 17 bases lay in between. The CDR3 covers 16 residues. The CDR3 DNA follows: TGTGCCAGCAGCTTGGGGGCCTCAATCAGGGCGGAGACCCAGTACTTC. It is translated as CASSLGASIRAETQYF.

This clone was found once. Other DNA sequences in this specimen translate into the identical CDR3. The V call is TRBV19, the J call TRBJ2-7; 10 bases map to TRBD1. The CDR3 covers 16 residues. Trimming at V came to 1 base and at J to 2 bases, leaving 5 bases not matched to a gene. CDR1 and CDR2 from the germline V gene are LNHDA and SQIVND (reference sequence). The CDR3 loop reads CASSIVPGTGAYEQYF. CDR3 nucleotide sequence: TGTGCCAGTAGTATAGTACCCGGGACAGGGGCCTACGAGCAGTACTTC.

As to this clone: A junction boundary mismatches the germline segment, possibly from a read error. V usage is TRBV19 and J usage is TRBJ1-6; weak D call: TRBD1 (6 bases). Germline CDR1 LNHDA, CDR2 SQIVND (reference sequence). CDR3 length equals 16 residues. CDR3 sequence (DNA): TGTGCCAGTAGAATAGGTAGGACAGTTAACGTTTCACCCCTCCACTTT. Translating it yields CASRIGRTVNVSPLHF.

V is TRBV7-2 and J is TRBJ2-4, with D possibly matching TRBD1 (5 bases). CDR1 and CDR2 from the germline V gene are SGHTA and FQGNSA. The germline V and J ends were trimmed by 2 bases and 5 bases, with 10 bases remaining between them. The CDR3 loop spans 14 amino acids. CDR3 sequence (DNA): TGTGCCAGCAGCTTATGGGCAGGGCAAAACATTCAGTACTTC. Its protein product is CASSLWAGQNIQYF.

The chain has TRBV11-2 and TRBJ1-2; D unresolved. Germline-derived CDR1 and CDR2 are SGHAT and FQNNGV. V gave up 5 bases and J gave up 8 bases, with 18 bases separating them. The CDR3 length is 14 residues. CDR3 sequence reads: CASSPRTSSLGYTF. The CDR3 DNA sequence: TGTGCCAGCAGCCCACGGACCTCTAGTTTGGGCTACACCTTC.

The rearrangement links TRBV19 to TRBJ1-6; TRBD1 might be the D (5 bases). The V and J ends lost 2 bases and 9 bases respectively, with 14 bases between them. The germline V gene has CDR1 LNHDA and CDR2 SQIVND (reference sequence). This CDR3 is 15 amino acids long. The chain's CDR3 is CASSIQGSMGSPLHF. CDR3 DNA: TGTGCCAGTAGTATACAGGGATCCATGGGTTCACCCCTCCACTTT.

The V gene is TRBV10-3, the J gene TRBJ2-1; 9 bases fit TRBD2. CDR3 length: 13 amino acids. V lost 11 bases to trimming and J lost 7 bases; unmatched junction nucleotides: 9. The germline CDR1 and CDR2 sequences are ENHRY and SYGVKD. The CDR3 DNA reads TGTGCCTCGCGGGGGGGAGTGAGGAATGAGCAGTTCTTC. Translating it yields CASRGGVRNEQFF.

CDR3 loop: CASSLGSLAGPDTQYF. The CDR3 coding sequence is TGTGCCAGCAGCTTAGGTAGTCTAGCGGGGCCAGATACGCAGTATTTT. The chain joins TRBV7-6 to TRBJ2-3; 9 bases align to TRBD2. Germline V gene lookup returns CDR1 SGHVS and CDR2 FNYEAQ. After removal of 1 base from V and 4 bases from J, the junction contained 6 bases not matched to a gene. This CDR3 is 16 amino acids long.

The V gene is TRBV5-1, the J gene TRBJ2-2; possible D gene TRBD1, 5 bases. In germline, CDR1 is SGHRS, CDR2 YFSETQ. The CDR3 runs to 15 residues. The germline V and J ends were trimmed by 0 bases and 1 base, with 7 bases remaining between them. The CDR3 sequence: CASSLDGQNTGELFF. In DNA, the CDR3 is TGCGCCAGCAGCTTGGACGGACAGAACACCGGGGAGCTGTTTTTT.

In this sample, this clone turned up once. The chain's CDR3 is CASSESRTSPGEQYF. Written as DNA, the CDR3 is TGTGCCAGCAGTGAATCCAGGACTAGTCCGGGCGAGCAGTACTTC. The chain joins TRBV25-1 to TRBJ2-7; 7 nucleotides agree with TRBD2. V gave up 1 base and J gave up 6 bases; unmatched junction bases: 9. The germline CDR1 and CDR2 sequences are MGHDK and SYGVNS. The CDR3 spans 15 residues.

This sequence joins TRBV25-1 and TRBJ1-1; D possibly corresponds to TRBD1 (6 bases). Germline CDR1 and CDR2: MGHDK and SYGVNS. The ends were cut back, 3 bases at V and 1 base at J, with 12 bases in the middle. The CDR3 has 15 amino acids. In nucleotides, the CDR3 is TGTGCCAGCAGTGACCCCACAGGGACGAACACTGAAGCTTTCTTT. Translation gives CASSDPTGTNTEAFF.

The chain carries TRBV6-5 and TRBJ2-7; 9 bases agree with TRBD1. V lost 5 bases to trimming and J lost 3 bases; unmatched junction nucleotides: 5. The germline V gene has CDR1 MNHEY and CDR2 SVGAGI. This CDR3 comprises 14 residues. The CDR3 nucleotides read TGTGCCAGCAGTAGACAGGGGGGGTACTACGAGCAGTACTTC. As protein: CASSRQGGYYEQYF.

The CDR3 reads CASSEWTGVYEQYF. In DNA, the CDR3 is TGTGCCAGCAGTGAATGGACAGGGGTCTACGAGCAGTACTTC. This chain joins TRBV2 and TRBJ2-7, with TRBD1 matching 9 bases. Germline V lookup: CDR1 SNHLY, CDR2 FYNNEI. The length of the CDR3 is 14 residues. V shed 2 bases and J 3 bases; nucleotides not matched to a gene: 2.

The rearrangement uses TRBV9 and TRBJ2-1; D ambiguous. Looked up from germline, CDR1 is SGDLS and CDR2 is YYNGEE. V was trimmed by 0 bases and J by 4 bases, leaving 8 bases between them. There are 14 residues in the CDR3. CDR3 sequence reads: CASSVGDLYNEQFF. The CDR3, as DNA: TGTGCCAGCAGCGTAGGAGATCTGTACAATGAGCAGTTCTTC.

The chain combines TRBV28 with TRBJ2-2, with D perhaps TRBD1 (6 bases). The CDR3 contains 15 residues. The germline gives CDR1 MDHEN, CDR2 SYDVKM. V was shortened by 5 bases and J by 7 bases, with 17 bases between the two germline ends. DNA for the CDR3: TGTGCCAGCAGTGGACCAGGGGTAGGGGACGGGGAGCTGTTTTTT. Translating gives CASSGPGVGDGELFF. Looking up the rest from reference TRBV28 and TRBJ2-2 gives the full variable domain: DVKVTQSSRYLVKRTGEKVFLECVQDMDHENMFWYRQDPGLGLRLIYFSYDVKMKEKGDIPEGYSVSREKKERFSLILESASTNQTSMYLCASSGPGVGDGELFFGEGSRLTVL.

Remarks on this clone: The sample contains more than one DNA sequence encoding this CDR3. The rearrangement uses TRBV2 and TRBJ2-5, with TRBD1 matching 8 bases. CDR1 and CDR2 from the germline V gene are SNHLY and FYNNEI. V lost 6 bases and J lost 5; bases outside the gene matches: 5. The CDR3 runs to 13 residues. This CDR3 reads CASSGQGTETQYF. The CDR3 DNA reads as TGTGCCAGCAGCGGACAGGGAACTGAGACCCAGTACTTC.

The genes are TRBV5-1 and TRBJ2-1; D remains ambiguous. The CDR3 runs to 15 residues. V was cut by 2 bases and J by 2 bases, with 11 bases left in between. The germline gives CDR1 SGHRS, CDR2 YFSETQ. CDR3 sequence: CASSFTGDTYNEQFF. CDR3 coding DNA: TGCGCCAGCAGCTTCACTGGGGATACCTACAATGAGCAGTTCTTC.

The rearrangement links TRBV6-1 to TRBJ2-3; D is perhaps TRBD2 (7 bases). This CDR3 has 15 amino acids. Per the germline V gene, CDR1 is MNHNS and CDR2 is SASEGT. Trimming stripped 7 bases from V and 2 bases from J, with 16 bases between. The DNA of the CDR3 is TGTGCCAGCATGGGAGGGACAACTTTCACAGATACGCAGTATTTT. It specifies CASMGGTTFTDTQYF.

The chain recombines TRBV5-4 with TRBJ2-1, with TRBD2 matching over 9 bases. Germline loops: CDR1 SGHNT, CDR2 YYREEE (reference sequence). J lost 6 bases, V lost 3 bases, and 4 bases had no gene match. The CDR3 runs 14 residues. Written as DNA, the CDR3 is TGTGCCAGCAGCTCTTTAGCGGGAGCCAATGAGCAGTTCTTC. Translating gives CASSSLAGANEQFF.

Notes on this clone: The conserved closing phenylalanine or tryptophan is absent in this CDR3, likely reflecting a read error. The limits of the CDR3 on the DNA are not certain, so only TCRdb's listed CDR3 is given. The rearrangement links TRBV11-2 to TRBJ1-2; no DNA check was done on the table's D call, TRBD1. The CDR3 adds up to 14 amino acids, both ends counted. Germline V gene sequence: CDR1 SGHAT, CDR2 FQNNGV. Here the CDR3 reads CASSYSTGGGTSWA.

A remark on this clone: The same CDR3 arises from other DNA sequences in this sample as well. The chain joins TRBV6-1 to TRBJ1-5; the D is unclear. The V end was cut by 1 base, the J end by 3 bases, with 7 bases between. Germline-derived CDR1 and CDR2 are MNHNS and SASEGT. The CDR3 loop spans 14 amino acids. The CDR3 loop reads CASSEGHSNQPQHF. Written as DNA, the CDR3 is TGTGCCAGCAGTGAAGGACACTCCAATCAGCCCCAGCATTTT.

Written as DNA, the CDR3 is TGTGCCAGCAGCAACAGGTTCACTGAAGCTTTCTTT. It is translated as CASSNRFTEAFF. The chain employs TRBV5-5 and TRBJ1-1; D might be TRBD1 (5 bases). This CDR3 has 12 amino acids. Trimming took 4 bases from V and 4 from J, leaving 8 bases between them. Germline V CDR1 and CDR2: SGHKS, YYEKEE (reference sequence).